This T cell receptor (beta chain) was recovered during a study of OX40 agonist ivuxolimab in advanced cancers. The overall study: The study gave patients intravenous ivuxolimab at 0.01 to 10 mg/kg every 2 weeks. Patients with hepatocellular carcinoma, melanoma, renal cell or head and neck cancer made up the dose-escalation patients.

This clone was detected only a few times. Its antigen is not known. CDR3 size: 14 residues. Germline V gives CDR1 SNHLY, CDR2 FYNNEI. The J segment lost 6 bases and the V segment lost 7 bases, leaving 6 bases of the junction unmatched. The study, taken as a whole, reports: Low normalized clonal expansion also occurred in some nonresponding patients.

Measured with immunoSEQ multiplex PCR; TCRdb has only the in-frame clones, and not every one. Here the sample spans over 100,000 clones, roughly nine tenths being singletons. The sequences come from CD4+ or CD8+ T cells sorted from blood, collected in a trial of the OX40 agonist ivuxolimab. V is TRBV2 and J is TRBJ2-2; 9 nucleotides agree with TRBD1. The receptor was isolated from an adult with an advanced solid tumor such as melanoma, head and neck, liver or kidney cancer. The CDR3 here is CASIGQGSAGELFF. The CDR3 DNA is TGTGCCAGCATAGGACAGGGGTCAGCCGGGGAGCTGTTTTTT.